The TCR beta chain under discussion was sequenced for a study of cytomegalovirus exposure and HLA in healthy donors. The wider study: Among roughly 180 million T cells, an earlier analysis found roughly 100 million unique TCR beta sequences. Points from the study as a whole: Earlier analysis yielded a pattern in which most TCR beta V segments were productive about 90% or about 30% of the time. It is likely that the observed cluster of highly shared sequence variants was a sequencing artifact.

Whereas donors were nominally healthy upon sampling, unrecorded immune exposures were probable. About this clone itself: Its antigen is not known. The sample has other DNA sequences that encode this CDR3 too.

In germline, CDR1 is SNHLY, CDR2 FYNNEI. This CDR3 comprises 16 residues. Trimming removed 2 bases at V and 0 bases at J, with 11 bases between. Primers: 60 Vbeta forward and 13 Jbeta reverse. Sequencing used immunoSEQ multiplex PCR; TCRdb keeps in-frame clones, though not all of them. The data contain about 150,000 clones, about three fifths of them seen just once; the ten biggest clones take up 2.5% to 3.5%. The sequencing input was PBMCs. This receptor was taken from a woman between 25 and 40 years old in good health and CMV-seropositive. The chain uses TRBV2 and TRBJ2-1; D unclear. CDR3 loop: CASSERGTSSYNEQFF. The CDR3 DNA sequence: TGTGCCAGCAGTGAACGAGGTACGAGCTCCTACAATGAGCAGTTCTTC.